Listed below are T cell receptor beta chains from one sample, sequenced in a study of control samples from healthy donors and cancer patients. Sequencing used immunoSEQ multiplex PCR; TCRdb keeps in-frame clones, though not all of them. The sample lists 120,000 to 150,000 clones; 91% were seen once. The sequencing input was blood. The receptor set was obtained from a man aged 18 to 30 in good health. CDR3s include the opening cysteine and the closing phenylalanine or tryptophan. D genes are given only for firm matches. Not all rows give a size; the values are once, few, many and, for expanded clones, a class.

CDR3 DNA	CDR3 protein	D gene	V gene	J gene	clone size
TGTGCCAGCAGCCCTGGACAGGGTCAGACCCAGTACTTC	CASSPGQGQTQYF	TRBD1	TRBV4-2	TRBJ2-5	-
TGTGCCTGGAGTCTCAGGACAGGGGATACGCAGTATTTT	CAWSLRTGDTQYF	TRBD1	TRBV30	TRBJ2-3	-
TGTGCCAGCAGTTTGGACTCTTTATTCTCCTATAATTCACCCCTCCACTTT	CASSLDSLFSYNSPLHF	-	TRBV6-2/TRBV6-3	TRBJ1-6	-
TGTGCCAGCTCACAGGGACAGGGGAACTATGGCTACACCTTC	CASSQGQGNYGYTF	TRBD1	TRBV18	TRBJ1-2	-
TGCAGCGGAATAGACAGGGGGCATGGCTACACCTTC	CSGIDRGHGYTF	TRBD1	TRBV29-1	TRBJ1-2	-
TGTGCCAGCAGTAGATTTGCGGACACTGAAGCTTTCTTT	CASSRFADTEAFF	-	TRBV11-2	TRBJ1-1	-
TGTGCCAGCACCGTAAGGGGGAGCGTTGGTAATTCACCCCTCCACTTT	CASTVRGSVGNSPLHF	-	TRBV28	TRBJ1-6	-
TGTGCCATCAGTGAGTCGACTCTAGCGGGGGGGTCTGGCGAGCAGTACTTC	CAISESTLAGGSGEQYF	TRBD2	TRBV10-3	TRBJ2-7	-
TGTGCCAGCAGCGTAGAGCTGGTCCCTGGCCCGCCAGATACGCAGTATTTT	CASSVELVPGPPDTQYF	-	TRBV9	TRBJ2-3	once
TGCAGCGTTGAAGAATACCGGTGGCAGGGGGGAGATACGCAGTATTTT	CSVEEYRWQGGDTQYF	-	TRBV29-1	TRBJ2-3	-
TGTGCCAGCAGCACGTCCCTAGCGGTTCAAGAGACCCAGTACTTC	CASSTSLAVQETQYF	TRBD2	TRBV7-2	TRBJ2-5	-
TGTGCCAGCAGCCAATCCCGCGTCAGTGCTGGCTACACCTTC	CASSQSRVSAGYTF	-	TRBV3-1/TRBV3-2	TRBJ1-2	-
TGTGCCAGCAGCCAAGAACAAGGAGGACAGGGGAGGACTGAAGCTTTCTTT	CASSQEQGGQGRTEAFF	TRBD1	TRBV3-1/TRBV3-2	TRBJ1-1	-
TGTGCCAGCAGCTTAACCTCCCCACCGCCCCCCGGGGAGCTGTTTTTT	CASSLTSPPPPGELFF	-	TRBV7-2	TRBJ2-2	once
TGTGCCACGTCAAGGACAGGGAACTATGGCTACACCTTC	CATSRTGNYGYTF	TRBD1	TRBV24-1	TRBJ1-2	-
TGTGCCAGCAGCCTTCGTCCCAGTCCAGGGAGGGGCGAGCAGTACTTC	CASSLRPSPGRGEQYF	TRBD2	TRBV11-1	TRBJ2-7	-
TGTGCCAGCAGTTTTACAGAGGACGGGACCCAGTACTTC	CASSFTEDGTQYF	-	TRBV6-2/TRBV6-3	TRBJ2-5	-
TGTGCCTGGAGCGAGCTCGGTGGGAATCAGCCCCAGCATTTT	CAWSELGGNQPQHF	-	TRBV30	TRBJ1-5	-
TGTGCCAGCAGCGGGGGCGGGAACACTGAAGCTTTCTTT	CASSGGGNTEAFF	-	TRBV21-1	TRBJ1-1	few
TGTGCCTCAAATACCGGACAATCTGAGCAGTTCTTC	CASNTGQSEQFF	-	TRBV6-6	TRBJ2-1	-
TGCGCCAGCAGCCTAAGCTGGGACAGGGGCCAGGCTGAAGCTTTCTTT	CASSLSWDRGQAEAFF	TRBD1	TRBV4-1	TRBJ1-1	-
TGTGCCAGCAGCCCCTCAAGCGGGGGGGTTCGGAATGAGCAGTTCTTC	CASSPSSGGVRNEQFF	TRBD2	TRBV9	TRBJ2-1	-
TGCGCCAGCAGCTTGGATCGAGAGAGGTCACCCCTCCACTTT	CASSLDRERSPLHF	-	TRBV5-1	TRBJ1-6	few
TGCAGCGTTGGGGTGAACACTGAAGCTTTCTTT	CSVGVNTEAFF	-	TRBV29-1	TRBJ1-1	-
TGTGCCAGCAGCGCCCGGGACGGAGATTCACCCCTCCACTTT	CASSARDGDSPLHF	-	TRBV9	TRBJ1-6	-